The 7 T cell receptor beta chains given below trace back to one sample, sequenced in a study of T cell changes during pregnancy in multiple sclerosis. TCRdb keeps only in-frame clones here, not all; method: immunoSEQ multiplex PCR. The sample carries tens of thousands of clones, around 80% recorded once. Sample: CD4+ T cells from peripheral blood mononuclear cells, taken before pregnancy. The receptor source for this set is a female donor with multiple sclerosis, enrolled in a pregnancy study.

The rearrangement uses TRBV7-3 and TRBJ1-1; D is undetermined. This CDR3 is 13 amino acids long. Germline loops: CDR1 SGHTA, CDR2 FQGTGA. The V gene lost 0 bases and the J gene lost 6 bases, with 8 bases spanning the gap. The CDR3 region is CASSLTRLAEAFF. The DNA for the CDR3 is TGTGCCAGCAGCTTAACGCGACTGGCTGAAGCTTTCTTT.

V usage is TRBV5-1 and J usage is TRBJ2-4, with TRBD2 as a possible D gene (5 bases). The CDR3 has 14 residues. Trimming shortened V by 4 bases and J by 3 bases, and 11 bases separated the two germline ends. In germline, CDR1 is SGHRS, CDR2 YFSETQ. Here the CDR3 reads CASSPSDYKNIQYF. CDR3 bases: TGCGCCAGCAGCCCGAGCGACTACAAAAACATTCAGTACTTC.

The chain is built from TRBV5-1 and TRBJ2-3; D is possibly TRBD2 (6 bases). CDR3 size: 15 residues. The germline V gene has CDR1 SGHRS and CDR2 YFSETQ. Between the trimmed V and J ends, which lost 0 bases and 0 bases, there was a span of 8 bases. In nucleotides, the CDR3 is TGCGCCAGCAGCTTGGCTAGCGTTAGCACAGATACGCAGTATTTT. Amino acids: CASSLASVSTDTQYF.

This clone came up once. V gene TRBV23-1 combines with J gene TRBJ2-3, with 8 nucleotides matching TRBD2. TRBV23-1 is sorted into the ORF group, with uncertain function. Trimming removed 2 bases from V and 3 bases from J; junction bases left unmatched: 10. The CDR3 has 17 amino acids. Written as DNA, the CDR3 is TGCGCCAGCAGTCAAAGAGCAGCGGGAGACCGTACAGATACGCAGTATTTT. It translates to CASSQRAAGDRTDTQYF.

This chain connects TRBV5-1 to TRBJ2-1; 7 positions match TRBD1. V gave up 1 base and J gave up 5 bases; unmatched junction bases: 12. CDR1 SGHRS and CDR2 YFSETQ come from the germline V gene. CDR3 length equals 17 residues. The CDR3 DNA reads TGCGCCAGCAGCTTGTCCGTCTCCTTAACAGGGGACAATGAGCAGTTCTTC. Translating it yields CASSLSVSLTGDNEQFF.

The CDR3 nucleotides read TGTGCCTTAACATCGTGGTACAGCAATGGCTACACCTTC. This codes for CALTSWYSNGYTF. The V gene is TRBV30, the J gene TRBJ1-2; D ambiguous. Per germline, CDR1 GTSNPN and CDR2 SVGIG (reference sequence). The CDR3 consists of 13 residues. Trimming stripped 7 bases from V and 6 bases from J, with 18 bases between.

This rearrangement joins TRBV25-1 to TRBJ2-5; D may be TRBD1 (6 bases). Between the trimmed V and J ends, which lost 3 bases and 4 bases, there was a span of 12 bases. Germline V gene data show CDR1 as MGHDK and CDR2 as SYGVNS. The CDR3 contains 14 residues. CDR3 in amino acids: CASSEGAAGETQYF. The CDR3 coding sequence is TGTGCCAGCAGTGAGGGGGCAGCAGGAGAGACCCAGTACTTC.